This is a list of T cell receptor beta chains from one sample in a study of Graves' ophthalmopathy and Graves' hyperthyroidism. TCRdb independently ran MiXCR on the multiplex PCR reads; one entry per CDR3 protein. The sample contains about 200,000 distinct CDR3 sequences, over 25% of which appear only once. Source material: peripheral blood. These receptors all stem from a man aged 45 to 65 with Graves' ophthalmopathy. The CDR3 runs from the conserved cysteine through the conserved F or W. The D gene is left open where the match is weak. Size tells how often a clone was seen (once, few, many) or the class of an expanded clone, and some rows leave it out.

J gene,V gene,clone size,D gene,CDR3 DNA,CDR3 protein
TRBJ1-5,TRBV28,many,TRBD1,TGTGCCAGCAGTTTATGCTTCCCGGGACAGGGGTGCAATCAGCCCCAGCATTTT,CASSLCFPGQGCNQPQHF
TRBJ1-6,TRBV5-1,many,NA,TGCGCCAGCAGCGTCGGGTCTCAAGCCATTTCACCCCTCCACTTT,CASSVGSQAISPLHF
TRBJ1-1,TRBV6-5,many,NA,TGTGCCAGCAGGCTGGGGAACACTGAAGCTTTCTTT,CASRLGNTEAFF
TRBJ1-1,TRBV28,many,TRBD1,TGTGCCAGCACGCGGACAGGGCGGAACACTGAAGCTTTCTTT,CASTRTGRNTEAFF
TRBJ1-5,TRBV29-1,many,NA,TGCAGCGTTGCTATAGAACCCAATCAGCCCCAGCATTTT,CSVAIEPNQPQHF
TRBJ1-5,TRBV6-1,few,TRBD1,TGTGCCAGCAGTCAGACAGGGGATAGCAATCAGCCCCAGCATTTT,CASSQTGDSNQPQHF
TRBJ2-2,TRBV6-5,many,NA,TGTGCCAGCAGTTACTCGGGGGGCGCTGGCACCGGGGAGCTGTTTTTT,CASSYSGGAGTGELFF
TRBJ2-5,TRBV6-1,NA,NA,TGTGCCAGCAGTGAAGTACCTCAAGAGACCCAGTACTTC,CASSEVPQETQYF
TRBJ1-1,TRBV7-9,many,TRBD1,TGTGCCAGCAGCGGCACAGGGGGTGAAGCTTTCTTT,CASSGTGGEAFF
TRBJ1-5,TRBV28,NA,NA,TGTGCCAGCAGTTTATGGGGGCAGCCCCAGCATTTT,CASSLWGQPQHF
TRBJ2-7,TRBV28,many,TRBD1,TGTGCCAGCAGTTTTGGACAGGGCTGGGAGCAGTACTTC,CASSFGQGWEQYF
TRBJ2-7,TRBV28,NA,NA,TGTGCCAGCAGCCTCCCTAGACTAGGCGAGCAGTACTTC,CASSLPRLGEQYF
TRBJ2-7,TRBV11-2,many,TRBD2,TGTGCCAGCAGCATAAGCGGGGGCTCCTACGAGCAGTACTTC,CASSISGGSYEQYF
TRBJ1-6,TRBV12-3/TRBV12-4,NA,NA,TGTGCCAGCAGTTGGGATATAGCGGGTAATTCACCCCTCCACTTT,CASSWDIAGNSPLHF
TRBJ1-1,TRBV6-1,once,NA,TGTGCCAGCAGTGGGGCGACGAACACTGAAGCTTTCTTT,CASSGATNTEAFF
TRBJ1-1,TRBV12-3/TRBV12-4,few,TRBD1,TGTGCCAGCAGTTTGACAGGGAATCGCCCTGAAGCTTTCTTT,CASSLTGNRPEAFF
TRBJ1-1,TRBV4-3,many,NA,TGCGCCAGCAGCCAAGAGAGTGGTTGGAACTCTGAAGCTTTCTTT,CASSQESGWNSEAFF
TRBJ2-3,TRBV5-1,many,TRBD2,TGCGCCAGCAGCCATACTAGCGGGACTGGAACAGATACGCAGTATTTT,CASSHTSGTGTDTQYF
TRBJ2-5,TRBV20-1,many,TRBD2,TGCAGTGCTAGCGGGAGGGTGGGAGAGACCCAGTACTTC,CSASGRVGETQYF
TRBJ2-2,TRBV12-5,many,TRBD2,TGTGCTAGTGGCTCGGGACTAGCGACCAACACCGGGGAGCTGTTTTTT,CASGSGLATNTGELFF
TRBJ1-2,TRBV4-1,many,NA,TGCGCCAGCAGCTACCAGGGTTTTGTCAATGGCTACACCTTC,CASSYQGFVNGYTF
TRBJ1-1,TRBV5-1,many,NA,TGCGCCAGCAGCTTGGATGGTAGAGGCACTGAAGCTTTCTTT,CASSLDGRGTEAFF
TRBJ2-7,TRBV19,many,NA,TGTGCCAGTAGTATAGATTCCGGACAATACTACGAGCAGTACTTC,CASSIDSGQYYEQYF
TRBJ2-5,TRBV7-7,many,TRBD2,TGTGCTAGCAGCTTAGGAAGTAGCGGGATGGAGACCCAGTACTTC,CASSLGSSGMETQYF
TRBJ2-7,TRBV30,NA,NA,TGTGCCCGGGCCCACCCGGCCCTCTCGGGAGAGCAGTACTTC,CARAHPALSGEQYF
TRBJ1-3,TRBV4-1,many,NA,TGCGCCAGCAGCCAAGGACCCGGAAACACCATATATTTT,CASSQGPGNTIYF
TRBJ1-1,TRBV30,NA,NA,TGTGCCTGGAAAACAGGGATTGGGAACACTGAAGCTTTCTTT,CAWKTGIGNTEAFF
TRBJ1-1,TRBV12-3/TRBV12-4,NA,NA,TGTGCCAGCAGTTTGGGTACTTCCACAGAAGCTTTCTTT,CASSLGTSTEAFF